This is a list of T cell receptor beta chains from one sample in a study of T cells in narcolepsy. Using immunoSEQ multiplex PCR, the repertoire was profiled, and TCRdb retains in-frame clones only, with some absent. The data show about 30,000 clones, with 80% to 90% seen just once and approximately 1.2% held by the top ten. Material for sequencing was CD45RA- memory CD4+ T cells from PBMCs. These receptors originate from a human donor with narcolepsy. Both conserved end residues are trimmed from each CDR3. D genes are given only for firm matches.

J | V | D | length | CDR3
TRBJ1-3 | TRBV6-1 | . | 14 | ASSEAQAVSGNTIY
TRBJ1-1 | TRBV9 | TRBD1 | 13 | ASSVGTGSGVEAF
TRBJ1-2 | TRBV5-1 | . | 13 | ASSLEGGRSYGYT
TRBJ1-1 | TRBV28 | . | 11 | ASRKQGDPEAF
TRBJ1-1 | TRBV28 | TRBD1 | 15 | ASSPLMWTGLNTEAF
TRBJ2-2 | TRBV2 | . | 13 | ASSEWGARGGELF
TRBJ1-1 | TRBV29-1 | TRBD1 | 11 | SVEGAMNTEAF
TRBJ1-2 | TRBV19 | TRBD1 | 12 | ATSGGTGNYGYT
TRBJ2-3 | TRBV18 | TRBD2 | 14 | ASSPSSAGLTDTQY
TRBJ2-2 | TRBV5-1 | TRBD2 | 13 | ASSPAGGATGELF
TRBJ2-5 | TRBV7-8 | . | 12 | ASSRTGSVETQY
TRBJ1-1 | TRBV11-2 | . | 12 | ASSLDWGSTEAF